This is a list of T cell receptor beta chains from one sample in a study of blood T cells in healthy people across ages. TCRdb analysed the 5' RACE reads with MiXCR anew, one entry per CDR3 protein. The sample has about 1.4 million distinct CDR3 sequences; 59% are singletons. The sequenced sample was blood. The receptors stem from a man younger than 30 in good health. Each CDR3 is given with its conserved first and last residue. Fields, in order: J gene, clone size, D gene, V gene, CDR3 protein. A D gene is named only where the DNA matches it firmly. Clone size is not always given. Where it is, it says once, few, many or a class for expanded clones.

>TRBJ2-7|NA|NA|TRBV5-8
CASSSLTGITPYEQYF
>TRBJ2-7|NA|TRBD2|TRBV3-1
CASSQGPSGSAYEQYF
>TRBJ1-1|NA|NA|TRBV28
CASRFGNFRGPREAFF
>TRBJ1-1|NA|NA|TRBV4-1
CASSQRTLNTEAFF
>TRBJ1-1|few|NA|TRBV27
CASSLSYRTEAFF
>TRBJ2-1|NA|TRBD2|TRBV29-1
CSVDPGLGLNEQFF
>TRBJ2-1|once|TRBD1|TRBV20-1
CSVPGQGSHEQFF
>TRBJ1-1|NA|TRBD1|TRBV29-1
CSVVGQWETEAFF
>TRBJ2-5|few|TRBD1|TRBV6-5
CASSSPGQGGGEQYF
>TRBJ2-1|NA|NA|TRBV20-1
CSARDRSADNEQFF
>TRBJ2-3|few|NA|TRBV27
CASSLVGGATDTQYF
>TRBJ2-6|few|TRBD1|TRBV6-5
CASSRDRAGANVLTF
>TRBJ2-7|NA|NA|TRBV20-1
CSGGTTYEQYF
>TRBJ1-1|NA|TRBD1|TRBV5-1
CASRYTGEGMNTEAFF
>TRBJ2-7|few|NA|TRBV20-1
CSAYDYYEQYF
>TRBJ2-7|NA|NA|TRBV4-3
CASSQEPDSSYEQYF
>TRBJ2-1|NA|TRBD2|TRBV20-1
CSANPGRGDYNEQFF
>TRBJ2-1|NA|NA|TRBV4-1
CASSPKEGGVEQFF
>TRBJ2-7|NA|NA|TRBV28
CASSVGTPSYEQYF
>TRBJ1-1|NA|TRBD1|TRBV5-1
CASSSGQYNTNTEAFF
>TRBJ2-3|NA|NA|TRBV6-1
CASCRDPRTDTQYF
>TRBJ2-4|few|NA|TRBV7-2
CASSPETARDQYF
>TRBJ2-7|few|NA|TRBV20-1
CSARDPGRYEQYF
>TRBJ1-5|NA|NA|TRBV28
CASSFSRSNQPQHF
>TRBJ2-3|NA|NA|TRBV20-1
CSARDLGRGTDTQYF
>TRBJ2-7|few|NA|TRBV6-5
CASSYNQDYEQYF
>TRBJ1-6|NA|TRBD1|TRBV20-1
CSTSDRADNSPLHF
>TRBJ1-4|few|NA|TRBV7-9
CASSYLSEKLFF
>TRBJ2-7|few|TRBD1|TRBV6-2/TRBV6-3
CASSFDRGAYEQYF